The 23 T cell receptor beta chains given below trace back to one sample, sequenced in a study of blood T cell repertoires in COVID-19. Here immunoSEQ multiplex PCR was the method, and the copy in TCRdb shows in-frame clones only, minus some. Of more than 250,000 clones listed, around 87% are singletons. The sequenced sample consisted of PBMCs or T cells enriched from blood (not recorded which). Receptors originate from a woman in her 30s who had recovered from COVID-19.

The chain couples TRBV6-2 or TRBV6-3 to TRBJ2-7; 7 bases align to TRBD2. The CDR3 is 14 residues long. J gave up 3 bases and V 5 bases, and 7 bases lay outside the gene matches. The germline gives CDR1 MNHEY, CDR2 SVGEGT. This chain's CDR3 is CASSPSGGYYEQYF. Here the CDR3 DNA reads TGTGCCAGCAGTCCGTCGGGGGGTTACTACGAGCAGTACTTC.

This chain links TRBV7-9 with TRBJ2-7; 9 bases are shared with TRBD1. The trim removed 5 bases at V and 0 bases at J, leaving 11 bases unmatched. The germline V gene encodes CDR1 SEHNR and CDR2 FQNEAQ (reference sequence). The CDR3 contains 17 residues. CDR3 bases: TGTGCCAGCAGCCCCGGACAGGGGCGGCCGGACTCCTACGAGCAGTACTTC. Residues: CASSPGQGRPDSYEQYF. The full variable domain, its missing parts supplied by reference TRBV7-9 and TRBJ2-7, is DTGVSQNPRHKITKRGQNVTFRCDPISEHNRLYWYRQTLGQGPEFLTYFQNEAQLEKSRLLSDRFSAERPKGSFSTLEIQRTEQGDSAMYLCASSPGQGRPDSYEQYFGPGTRLTVT.

This chain uses TRBV29-1 with TRBJ1-4, with D possibly matching TRBD1 (5 bases). Germline V gene data show CDR1 as SQVTM and CDR2 as ANQGSEA. V gave up 5 bases and J gave up 4 bases, with 11 bases separating them. The CDR3 is 13 residues long. The CDR3 nucleotides read TGCAGCGTTTTTGACAGAAGTAATGAAAAACTGTTTTTT. This codes for CSVFDRSNEKLFF.

The chain couples TRBV5-8 to TRBJ2-5, with 7 bases that match TRBD1. In germline, CDR1 is SGHTS, CDR2 YDEGEE. The CDR3 contains 14 residues. V lost 2 bases to trimming and J lost 2 bases; unmatched junction nucleotides: 3. The CDR3 DNA follows: TGTGCCAGCAGCTTAGGGACAGCTCAAGAGACCCAGTACTTC. Its translation: CASSLGTAQETQYF.

This chain uses TRBV5-6 with TRBJ1-5; 7 bases line up with TRBD1. CDR3 length equals 14 residues. J gave up 3 bases and V 3 bases, and 3 bases lay outside the gene matches. Germline-derived CDR1 and CDR2 are SGHDT and YYEEEE. CDR3 loop: CASSSTGVNQPQHF. In DNA, the CDR3 is TGTGCCAGCAGCTCCACAGGGGTCAATCAGCCCCAGCATTTT.

This clone showed up just once. This sequence joins TRBV18 and TRBJ1-5; possibly TRBD1 for D (5 bases). The V gene's germline CDR1 is KGHSH and CDR2 LQKENI. This CDR3 is built from 17 residues. The V gene lost 6 bases and the J gene lost 3 bases, with 21 bases spanning the gap. CDR3 nucleotides: TGTGCCAGCTCCCTGTTTGCTTCTTTAGGGGACAATCAGCCCCAGCATTTT. Its translation is CASSLFASLGDNQPQHF.

This chain connects TRBV7-6 to TRBJ1-3; possibly TRBD1 for D (5 bases). This CDR3 contains 19 residues. CDR1 SGHVS and CDR2 FNYEAQ come from the germline V gene. Trimming cost V 2 bases and J 0 bases, with 20 bases left between them. DNA of the CDR3: TGTGCCAGCAGCTTATCCCGGGGGGGAGGATCGAGCTCTGGAAACACCATATATTTT. Residues: CASSLSRGGGSSSGNTIYF.

The chain links TRBV10-2 to TRBJ1-2; TRBD1 might be the D (5 bases). The CDR3 runs to 15 residues. The V gene lost 2 bases and the J gene lost 3 bases, with 13 bases spanning the gap. The germline gives CDR1 WSHSY, CDR2 SAAADI. The CDR3 reads CASSEGASPDYGYTF. The CDR3 DNA sequence: TGCGCCAGCAGTGAGGGGGCGAGCCCAGACTATGGCTACACCTTC.

J is TRBJ2-4 and V is TRBV9; TRBD2 matches 8 bases. The V segment lost 0 bases and the J segment 1 base; nucleotides outside the gene matches: 12. The germline V gene has CDR1 SGDLS and CDR2 YYNGEE. The length of the CDR3 is 19 residues. CDR3: CASSVGYGGAESAKNIQYF. The CDR3 bases are TGTGCCAGCAGCGTAGGATACGGGGGGGCCGAGAGTGCCAAAAACATTCAGTACTTC.

The chain uses TRBV25-1 and TRBJ2-1; D is ambiguous. Deletions cut 7 bases from V and 0 bases from J, with 7 bases between. Germline V lookup: CDR1 MGHDK, CDR2 SYGVNS. The CDR3 spans 13 residues. The CDR3 spells CASKDSSYNEQFF. The CDR3 coding sequence is TGTGCCAGCAAAGATAGCTCCTACAATGAGCAGTTCTTC.

V is TRBV6-5 and J is TRBJ2-2; tentatively, D is TRBD2 (6 bases). This CDR3 is built from 14 residues. The V gene's germline CDR1 is MNHEY and CDR2 SVGAGI. The V and J ends lost 7 bases and 6 bases respectively, with 15 bases between them. The DNA of the CDR3 is TGTGCCAGCACCACCCGGTGGGGGGCCGGGGAGCTGTTTTTT. Protein: CASTTRWGAGELFF.

As for this clone: Different DNA sequences within this sample yield the same CDR3. The chain is built from TRBV19 and TRBJ1-2, with D possibly being TRBD1 (6 bases). Looked up from germline, CDR1 is LNHDA and CDR2 is SQIVND (reference sequence). This CDR3 is 13 amino acids long. The germline V and J ends were trimmed by 6 bases and 1 base, with 9 bases remaining between them. In nucleotides, the CDR3 is TGTGCCAGTAGCCCGGACAGTAACTATGGCTACACCTTC. Protein sequence: CASSPDSNYGYTF. Using reference TRBV19 and TRBJ1-2 for the parts outside the CDR3, the full variable domain is DGGITQSPKYLFRKEGQNVTLSCEQNLNHDAMYWYRQDPGQGLRLIYYSQIVNDFQKGDIAEGYSVSREKKESFPLTVTSAQKNPTAFYLCASSPDSNYGYTFGSGTRLTVV.

The rearrangement links TRBV30 to TRBJ1-4, with 9 bases that match TRBD1. With V trimmed by 3 bases and J by 10 bases, 9 bases remained unmatched. Germline CDR1 reads GTSNPN; CDR2 reads SVGIG (reference sequence). The CDR3 has 14 amino acids. CDR3 bases: TGTGCCTGGAGCCAACAGGGGGCAACTCGAAAACTGTTTTTT. Translated, it gives CAWSQQGATRKLFF.

This clone appeared once. The chain employs TRBV4-2 and TRBJ1-3; D gene uncertain. Per the germline V gene, CDR1 is LGHNA and CDR2 is YNFKEQ. The V gene lost 6 bases and the J gene lost 3 bases, with 9 bases spanning the gap. CDR3 size: 13 residues. CDR3 sequence: CASRMVDGNTIYF. CDR3 bases: TGTGCCAGCAGGATGGTAGATGGAAACACCATATATTTT.

This clone was seen only once. This chain connects TRBV3-1 (or the pseudogene TRBV3-2) to TRBJ1-1; TRBD1 is a possible D gene (6 bases). Per germline, CDR1 LGHDT and CDR2 YNNKEL (reference sequence). Between the trimmed V and J ends, which lost 3 bases and 10 bases, there was a span of 27 bases. CDR3 length: 17 amino acids. CDR3 sequence (DNA): TGTGCCAGCAGCCACCAAAGCAGGCGGACAGACGTCGATAGAGCTTTCTTT. It translates to CASSHQSRRTDVDRAFF.

V gene TRBV27 combines with J gene TRBJ1-5; a weak D match, TRBD1 (5 bases). V was clipped by 2 bases and J by 0 bases, with 8 bases between them. This CDR3 has 15 residues. In germline, CDR1 is MNHEY, CDR2 SMNVEV (reference sequence). The CDR3 sequence is CASSLGGYSNQPQHF. For the CDR3, the DNA is TGTGCCAGCAGTTTAGGGGGGTATAGCAATCAGCCCCAGCATTTT.

The rearrangement uses TRBV11-2 and TRBJ2-1; D might be TRBD2 (6 bases). V lost 8 bases, J lost 8 bases, and 22 bases lay in between. The CDR3 runs to 15 residues. Germline-derived CDR1 and CDR2 are SGHAT and FQNNGV. As DNA, the CDR3 is TGTGCCAGCCATACCTTGGAGGGGAACGACGATGAGCAGTTCTTC. It encodes CASHTLEGNDDEQFF.

The rearrangement links TRBV7-9 to TRBJ2-6; 7 bases map to TRBD1. CDR1 is SEHNR, CDR2 FQNEAQ, per germline (reference sequence). This CDR3 spans 17 amino acids. V shed 5 bases, J shed 2 bases, and the junction held 9 bases outside the gene matches. The CDR3 DNA follows: TGTGCCAGCAGCAAGCAGGGGGTTAGAACTGGGGCCAACGTCCTGACTTTC. It codes for CASSKQGVRTGANVLTF.

This clone was detected a few times. The rearrangement joins TRBV6-4 to TRBJ1-2, with D possibly TRBD1 on 6 matching bases. Germline V gene lookup returns CDR1 MRHNA and CDR2 SNTAGT. The V and J ends lost 3 bases and 5 bases respectively, with 10 bases between them. The CDR3 sequence is 13 residues long. This CDR3 is CASSETGLYGYTF. CDR3 in DNA: TGTGCCAGCAGTGAAACAGGGTTATATGGCTACACCTTC.

The table lists this clone with a few counts. The rearrangement uses TRBV29-1 and TRBJ1-5; D remains ambiguous. This CDR3 has 13 residues. V lost 4 bases and J lost 4, with 11 bases in between. Germline CDR1 SQVTM, CDR2 ANQGSEA. The chain's CDR3 is CSVGDSGNQPQHF. The CDR3 DNA is TGCAGCGTTGGCGATAGCGGGAATCAGCCCCAGCATTTT.

J is TRBJ1-3 and V is TRBV19; D perhaps matches TRBD1 (6 bases). Deletions cut 5 bases from V and 0 bases from J, with 17 bases between. The CDR3 totals 17 residues. Germline V gene sequence: CDR1 LNHDA, CDR2 SQIVND (reference sequence). The CDR3 nucleotides read TGTGCCAGTAGTGTACCGGGACACAGAGCCTCTGGAAACACCATATATTTT. Its translation is CASSVPGHRASGNTIYF. Supplemented by reference TRBV19 and TRBJ1-3, the full variable domain reads DGGITQSPKYLFRKEGQNVTLSCEQNLNHDAMYWYRQDPGQGLRLIYYSQIVNDFQKGDIAEGYSVSREKKESFPLTVTSAQKNPTAFYLCASSVPGHRASGNTIYFGEGSWLTVV.

This clone came up a few times. The V gene is TRBV10-3, the J gene TRBJ1-2; possible D gene TRBD1, 6 bases. The ends were cut back, 3 bases at V and 2 bases at J, with 13 bases in the middle. The CDR3 consists of 15 residues. The germline V gene has CDR1 ENHRY and CDR2 SYGVKD. The CDR3 DNA reads as TGTGCCATCAGTGATCCCGGAAGGGGGAACTATGGCTACACCTTC. Its protein product is CAISDPGRGNYGYTF.

The genes are TRBV5-1 and TRBJ1-2; 11 bases map to TRBD1. CDR3 size: 18 residues. Trimming at V came to 4 bases and at J to 6 bases, leaving 17 bases not matched to a gene. Looked up from germline, CDR1 is SGHRS and CDR2 is YFSETQ. The CDR3 here is CASSGAGTGGYSRNGYTF. The CDR3, as DNA: TGCGCCAGCAGCGGGGCCGGGACAGGGGGTTATAGTCGAAATGGCTACACCTTC.